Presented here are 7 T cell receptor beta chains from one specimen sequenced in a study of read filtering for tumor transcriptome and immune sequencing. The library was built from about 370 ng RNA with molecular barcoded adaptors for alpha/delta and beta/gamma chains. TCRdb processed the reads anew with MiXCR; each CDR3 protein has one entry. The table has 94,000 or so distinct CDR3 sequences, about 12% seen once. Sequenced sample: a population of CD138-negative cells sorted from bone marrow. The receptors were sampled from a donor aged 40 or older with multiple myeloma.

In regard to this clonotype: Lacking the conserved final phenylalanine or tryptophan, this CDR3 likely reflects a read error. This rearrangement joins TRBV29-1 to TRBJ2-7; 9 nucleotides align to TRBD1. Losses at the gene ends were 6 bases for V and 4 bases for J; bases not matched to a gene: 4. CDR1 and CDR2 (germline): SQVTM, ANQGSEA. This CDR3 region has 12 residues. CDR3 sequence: CSVATGGYEQYL. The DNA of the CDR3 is TGCAGCGTCGCGACAGGGGGGTACGAGCAGTACCTC.

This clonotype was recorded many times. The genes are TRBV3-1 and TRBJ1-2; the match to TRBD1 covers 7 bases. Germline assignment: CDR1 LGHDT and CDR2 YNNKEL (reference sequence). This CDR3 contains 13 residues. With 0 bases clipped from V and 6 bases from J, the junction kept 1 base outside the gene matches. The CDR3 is CASSQDRGNGYTF. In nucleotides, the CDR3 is TGTGCCAGCAGCCAAGACAGGGGGAATGGCTACACCTTC.

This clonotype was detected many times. CDR3 amino acids: CASSAYSVATNEKLFF. For the CDR3, the DNA is TGTGCCAGCAGCGCTTACAGCGTGGCAACTAATGAAAAACTGTTTTTT. The V and J genes are TRBV4-2 and TRBJ1-4; unclear D gene. Germline CDR1 is LGHNA and CDR2 is YNFKEQ. Trimming took 5 bases from V and 0 from J, leaving 13 bases between them. The CDR3 contains 16 residues.

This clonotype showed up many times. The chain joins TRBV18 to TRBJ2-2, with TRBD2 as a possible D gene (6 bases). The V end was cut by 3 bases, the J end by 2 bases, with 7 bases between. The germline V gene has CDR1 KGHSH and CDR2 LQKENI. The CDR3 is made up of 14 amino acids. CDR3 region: CASSPSGNTGELFF. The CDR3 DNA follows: TGTGCCAGCTCACCTAGCGGAAACACCGGGGAGCTGTTTTTT.

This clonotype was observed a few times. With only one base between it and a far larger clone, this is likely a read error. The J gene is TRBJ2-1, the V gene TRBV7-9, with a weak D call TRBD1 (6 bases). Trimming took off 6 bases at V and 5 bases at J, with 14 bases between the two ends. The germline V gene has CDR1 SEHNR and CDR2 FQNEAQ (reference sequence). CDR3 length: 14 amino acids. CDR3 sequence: CASSNTRGDNEQFF. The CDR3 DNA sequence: TGTGCCAGCAGTAATACCAGGGGAGACAATGAGCAGTTCTTC.

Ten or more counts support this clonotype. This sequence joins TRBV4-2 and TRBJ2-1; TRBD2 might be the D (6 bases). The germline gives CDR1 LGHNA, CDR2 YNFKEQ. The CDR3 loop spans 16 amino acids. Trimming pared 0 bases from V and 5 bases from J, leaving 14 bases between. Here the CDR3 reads CASSQDTREWDNEQFF. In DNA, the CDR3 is TGTGCCAGCAGCCAAGATACACGGGAGTGGGACAATGAGCAGTTCTTC.

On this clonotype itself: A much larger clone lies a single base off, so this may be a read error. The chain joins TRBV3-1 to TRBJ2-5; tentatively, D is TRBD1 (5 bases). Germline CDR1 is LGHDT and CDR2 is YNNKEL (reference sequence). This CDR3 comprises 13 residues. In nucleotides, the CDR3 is TGTGCCAGCAGCCGCCCAGGGCCCTCGACTCCATCTTGG. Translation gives CASSRPGPSTPSW.